A single sample gave rise to the 25 T cell receptor beta chains below, sequenced in a study of T cell changes during pregnancy in multiple sclerosis (dated by TCRdb to about 2019). Preparation of the library involved the immunoSEQ multiplex PCR assay. Sourced from immuneACCESS, this table was stored by TCRdb with only in-frame sequences that have V and J called. A share of the clones is absent; for the studies checked, an unresolved V gene accounts for under half, and the remainder has no known explanation. Recorded for this sample are 45,000 to 55,000 clones; 92% of them occurred a single time. The ten most abundant clones make up more than 0.15% of the sample. The input for sequencing was CD4+ T cells from peripheral blood mononuclear cells, taken after pregnancy. Every receptor here comes from a female donor in good health, enrolled as a control in a pregnancy study.

This chain links TRBV5-8 with TRBJ1-3, with D hard to call. V lost 0 bases and J lost 0, with 16 bases in between. This CDR3 contains 18 residues. The germline CDR1 and CDR2 sequences are SGHTS and YDEGEE. Here the CDR3 reads CASSLVVGFPRSGNTIYF. DNA of the CDR3: TGTGCCAGCAGCTTGGTAGTCGGTTTTCCACGCTCTGGAAACACCATATATTTT.

This sequence joins TRBV11-2 and TRBJ2-3; tentatively, D is TRBD1 (5 bases). This CDR3 has 13 amino acids. CDR1 and CDR2 from the germline V gene are SGHAT and FQNNGV. V was clipped by 8 bases and J by 1 base, with 10 bases between them. The CDR3 region has the DNA TGTGCCAGCCGCAGGGTAGGCACAGATACGCAGTATTTT. The encoded protein is CASRRVGTDTQYF.

The chain recombines TRBV10-1 with TRBJ2-7, with D possibly being TRBD2 (6 bases). The germline CDR1 and CDR2 sequences are WNHNN and SYGVQD (reference sequence). Trimming took off 8 bases at V and 4 bases at J, with 21 bases between the two ends. CDR3 length equals 15 residues. CDR3 loop: CASRPPGPGRYEQYF. CDR3 nucleotides: TGCGCCAGCCGCCCACCGGGACCAGGGAGGTACGAGCAGTACTTC.

The chain combines TRBV10-1 with TRBJ1-2; 9 bases are a match to TRBD1. The CDR3 sequence is 15 residues long. J gave up 6 bases and V 3 bases, and 8 bases lay outside the gene matches. Germline V lookup: CDR1 WNHNN, CDR2 SYGVQD (reference sequence). The CDR3 protein is CASSDLTGGGNGYTF. CDR3 coding DNA: TGCGCCAGCAGTGACTTAACAGGGGGCGGGAATGGCTACACCTTC.

The chain has TRBV4-1 and TRBJ2-1; TRBD1 matches at 9 bases. Germline trimming cut 0 bases from V and 4 bases from J; bases unmatched to any gene: 7. CDR1 and CDR2 (germline): MGHRA, YSYEKL. This CDR3 has 17 residues. The CDR3 is CASSQEGGGQGYNEQFF. CDR3 coding DNA: TGCGCCAGCAGCCAAGAGGGGGGGGGACAGGGATACAATGAGCAGTTCTTC.

The rearrangement uses TRBV9 and TRBJ2-1; 9 bases map to TRBD2. Trimming cost V 4 bases and J 4 bases; bases outside gene matches: 9. The CDR3 contains 16 residues. Germline values: CDR1 SGDLS, CDR2 YYNGEE. As DNA, the CDR3 is TGTGCCAGCAGCACTCGACTAGCGGACGCTTACAATGAGCAGTTCTTC. This sequence encodes CASSTRLADAYNEQFF.

The V call is TRBV7-7, the J call TRBJ1-5; 9 positions agree with TRBD1. The germline gives CDR1 SSHAT, CDR2 FNYEAQ (reference sequence). This CDR3 is 13 amino acids long. CDR3 nucleotides: TGTGGGGACAGGGAAACGGGCAATCAGCCCCAGCATTTT. Translated: CGDRETGNQPQHF.

The chain combines TRBV29-1 with TRBJ2-1, with D possibly being TRBD1 (5 bases). The CDR3 is made up of 15 amino acids. The germline V gene encodes CDR1 SQVTM and CDR2 ANQGSEA. Trimming took 2 bases from V and 4 from J, leaving 15 bases between them. The CDR3 loop reads CSVERSGYGYNEQFF. As DNA, the CDR3 is TGCAGCGTTGAACGTTCAGGGTACGGTTACAATGAGCAGTTCTTC.

The CDR3 DNA reads TGTGCCATCAGCCCGGGACAGGAGAAGAGTCAGCCCCAGCATTTT. This encodes CAISPGQEKSQPQHF. This rearrangement joins TRBV10-3 to TRBJ1-5; 8 nucleotides agree with TRBD1. The CDR3 has 15 amino acids. The germline CDR1 and CDR2 sequences are ENHRY and SYGVKD. V was clipped by 6 bases and J by 6 bases; unmatched bases: 10.

The sample holds one count of this clone. The chain links TRBV6-6 to TRBJ1-1; TRBD1 matches at 8 bases. J lost 6 bases, V lost 5 bases, and 5 bases had no gene match. Germline V CDR1 and CDR2: MNHNY, SVGAGI (reference sequence). The CDR3 sequence is 13 residues long. The CDR3 nucleotides read TGTGCCAGCAGTAGGACACAGGGGGCTGAAGCTTTCTTT. The encoded protein is CASSRTQGAEAFF.

This clone was detected once. The chain recombines TRBV4-2 with TRBJ2-1, with TRBD2 identical over 8 bases. This CDR3 region has 15 residues. V lost 1 base, J lost 5 bases, and 4 bases stayed unmatched. The germline V gene has CDR1 LGHNA and CDR2 YNFKEQ. CDR3 sequence: CASSQGDGGDNEQFF. The CDR3 DNA sequence: TGTGCCAGCAGCCAAGGAGACGGGGGGGACAATGAGCAGTTCTTC.

The rearrangement joins TRBV2 to TRBJ2-1, with D perhaps matching TRBD2 (6 bases). V lost 9 bases to trimming and J lost 0 bases, with 18 bases between them. CDR3 size: 16 residues. Germline CDR1 and CDR2: SNHLY and FYNNEI. CDR3 amino acids: CASLSGGAGSYNEQFF. The DNA for the CDR3 is TGTGCCAGTCTTTCTGGCGGGGCCGGCTCCTACAATGAGCAGTTCTTC.

The CDR3 nucleotides read TGTGCCAGCAGCAAGGACAGGACCCTAAACCCCCACTATGGCTACACCTTC. Translation gives CASSKDRTLNPHYGYTF. The chain uses TRBV7-8 and TRBJ1-2; 7 bases align to TRBD1. Trimming cost V 5 bases and J 3 bases; bases outside gene matches: 15. The CDR3 length is 17 residues. The germline V gene has CDR1 SGHVS and CDR2 FQNEAQ.

The chain combines TRBV18 with TRBJ2-1, with TRBD2 identical over 11 bases. The germline V gene encodes CDR1 KGHSH and CDR2 LQKENI. The CDR3 is 18 amino acids. Trimming cost V 2 bases and J 6 bases; bases outside gene matches: 12. The CDR3 region is CASSPTGISGGASNEQFF. The CDR3 DNA follows: TGTGCCAGCTCACCAACGGGGATTAGCGGGGGGGCCTCCAATGAGCAGTTCTTC.

The CDR3 DNA is TGTGCCAGCAGCTTGGGCGGAAGCAAGCCCCAGCATTTT. Protein product: CASSLGGSKPQHF. The chain employs TRBV5-8 and TRBJ1-5, with D unresolved. The CDR3 has 13 residues. CDR1 and CDR2 (germline): SGHTS, YDEGEE. The germline V and J ends were trimmed by 0 bases and 8 bases, with 9 bases remaining between them.

This chain joins TRBV6-5 and TRBJ1-1, with 8 bases identical to TRBD1. Germline CDR1 reads MNHEY; CDR2 reads SVGAGI. V shed 6 bases and J 8 bases; nucleotides not matched to a gene: 2. This CDR3 comprises 11 residues. CDR3 nucleotides: TGTGCCAGCAGAGGACAGGGCGAAGCTTTCTTT. Amino acids: CASRGQGEAFF.

This clone was picked up one time. J is TRBJ1-1 and V is TRBV11-2; D not certain. Trimming removed 8 bases at V and 2 bases at J, with 15 bases between. Germline V gene lookup returns CDR1 SGHAT and CDR2 FQNNGV. This CDR3 is 14 amino acids long. CDR3 sequence (DNA): TGTGCCAGCCGCGTAGGGAGTTTTAACACTGAAGCTTTCTTT. It encodes CASRVGSFNTEAFF. The full variable domain, in which reference TRBV11-2 and TRBJ1-1 provide the parts outside the CDR3, is EAGVAQSPRYKIIEKRQSVAFWCNPISGHATLYWYQQILGQGPKLLIQFQNNGVVDDSQLPKDRFSAERLKGVDSTLKIQPAKLEDSAVYLCASRVGSFNTEAFFGQGTRLTVV.

This chain connects TRBV5-1 to TRBJ2-7, with TRBD1 identical over 8 bases. Per germline, CDR1 SGHRS and CDR2 YFSETQ. The CDR3 sequence is 14 residues long. The V gene end was trimmed by 2 bases and the J gene end by 5 bases; junction bases not matched to a gene: 6. The CDR3 nucleotides read TGCGCCAGCAGCTTCGACAGGGGATCCGACGAGCAGTACTTC. It codes for CASSFDRGSDEQYF.

The J gene is TRBJ1-1, the V gene TRBV19; 8 bases are a match to TRBD1. CDR1 LNHDA and CDR2 SQIVND come from the germline V gene (reference sequence). This CDR3 contains 15 residues. V dropped 2 bases and J dropped 4; count of bases not matched to a gene: 6. The CDR3 spells CASSIPGGLFTEAFF. CDR3 DNA: TGTGCCAGTAGTATACCAGGGGGCCTGTTCACTGAAGCTTTCTTT.

CDR3 sequence (DNA): TGTGCCATCAGTGCCCGTACAGGGGGCCGGGAGACCCAGTACTTC. It yields the protein CAISARTGGRETQYF. The chain joins TRBV10-3 to TRBJ2-5; 9 bases fit TRBD1. This CDR3 is 15 amino acids long. Trimming removed 4 bases from V and 5 bases from J; junction bases left unmatched: 8. Germline V gene data show CDR1 as ENHRY and CDR2 as SYGVKD.

This rearrangement joins TRBV5-4 to TRBJ2-5, with 14 bases matching TRBD2. The V and J ends lost 7 bases and 1 base, in that order; junction bases with no gene match: 3. Germline V gene data show CDR1 as SGHNT and CDR2 as YYREEE (reference sequence). This CDR3 is 15 amino acids long. CDR3 coding DNA: TGTGCCAGCCGGACTAGCGGGGGGCCCCAAGAGACCCAGTACTTC. This gives the protein CASRTSGGPQETQYF.

The chain has TRBV30 and TRBJ1-6; D gene unclear. The CDR3 is 14 amino acids. V was trimmed by 0 bases and J by 7 bases, leaving 10 bases between them. Germline loops: CDR1 GTSNPN, CDR2 SVGIG (reference sequence). CDR3 DNA: TGTGCCTGGAGTGTACTAGACCCAAATTCACCCCTCCACTTT. Its translation is CAWSVLDPNSPLHF.

The chain has TRBV4-1 and TRBJ1-2; D not resolved. Germline V gene sequence: CDR1 MGHRA, CDR2 YSYEKL. Trimming took 1 base from V and 7 from J, leaving 19 bases between them. The CDR3 runs to 16 residues. The CDR3 loop is CASSQVGFGPRGGYTF. CDR3 coding DNA: TGCGCCAGCAGCCAAGTGGGTTTTGGGCCCCGGGGTGGCTACACCTTC.

The rearrangement links TRBV9 to TRBJ1-1; D perhaps matches TRBD1 (6 bases). Germline CDR1 and CDR2: SGDLS and YYNGEE. This CDR3 contains 15 residues. Between the trimmed V and J ends, which lost 6 bases and 0 bases, there was a span of 15 bases. This CDR3 is CASTGGGSLNTEAFF. The CDR3 DNA reads TGTGCCAGCACGGGGGGGGGCAGCCTGAACACTGAAGCTTTCTTT.

The V call is TRBV7-2, the J call TRBJ1-6; D remains unclear. Germline CDR1 SGHTA, CDR2 FQGNSA. Trimming left V 4 bases short and J 7 bases short, with 14 bases between. CDR3 length equals 15 residues. In DNA form, the CDR3 reads TGTGCCAGCAGCTCACAGCCCCTTCGGAATTCACCCCTCCACTTT. Translation gives CASSSQPLRNSPLHF.